The clone carrying this T cell receptor beta chain was detected a few times. Each sample gave at least 6.5 million isolated PBMCs. CDR1 is DFQATT and CDR2 is SNEGSKA in the germline V gene (reference sequence). V was cut by 5 bases and J by 4 bases, with 11 bases left in between. CDR3 length equals 13 residues. The sample originates from a study of blood T cells in healthy people across ages. The authors ran a second PCR of about 6 to 11 cycles using a sample-barcoded 5' primer and a J-beta primer mix. TCRdb redid the calling of the 5' RACE reads with MiXCR, one entry per CDR3 protein. The table has around 800,000 distinct CDR3 sequences, around 25% seen once; the top ten hold over 2.5%. This same sample was also taken into another study, of T cells of mothers and their children. That investigation notes: About 3 million TCR beta reads per child versus over 10 million per mother.

This TCR was sampled from a boy between 5 and 17 years old in good health. The sequenced material came from blood. The chain couples TRBV20-1 to TRBJ1-4; D not resolved. The CDR3 region has the DNA TGCAGTGCTCCTCACAGAAATAATGAAAAACTGTTTTTT. Encoded protein: CSAPHRNNEKLFF.